Sequencing of this T cell receptor (beta chain) was carried out in a study of CD8+CD57+ T cells in acquired aplastic anemia. TCR beta VDJ combinations and CDR3 sequences were profiled from genomic DNA. TCRdb fed the reads into MiXCR, producing one record per CDR3 protein. Of around 190,000 distinct CDR3 sequences in the sample, approximately 49% were seen once. The sample holds many counts of this clonotype. Its cognate antigen is unknown. Overall study results and limits: Shared by patients and controls, 25 to 30 CD8+ CDR3s were abundant in patients.

The sample consisted of sorted CD4+, CD8+, or CD8+CD57+ T cells (not recorded which) from PBMCs. The source of this sequence is a human donor in good health, serving as a control.

CDR3 sequence: CASSPGRAYEQYF. CDR3 DNA: TGTGCCAGCAGCCCGGGCAGAGCCTACGAGCAGTACTTC. J is TRBJ2-7 and V is TRBV11-2; D gene unclear. V was cut by 5 bases and J by 2 bases, with 10 bases left in between. The CDR3 covers 13 residues. Germline-derived CDR1 and CDR2 are SGHAT and FQNNGV.